The 21 T cell receptor beta chains reported below all come from one sample, sequenced in a study of OX40 agonist ivuxolimab in advanced cancers. Sequencing used immunoSEQ multiplex PCR; TCRdb keeps in-frame clones, though not all of them. The repertoire has roughly 38,000 clones, just under 75% of them found once; the top ten carry less than 20%. Sequenced here: CD4+ or CD8+ T cells sorted from blood, sampled in a trial of the OX40 agonist ivuxolimab. Receptors were obtained from an adult with an advanced solid tumor such as melanoma, head and neck, liver or kidney cancer.

The rearrangement uses TRBV5-1 and TRBJ1-1; D possibly corresponds to TRBD1 (5 bases). This CDR3 spans 14 amino acids. V lost 0 bases to trimming and J lost 4 bases, with 10 bases between them. Germline CDR1 is SGHRS and CDR2 is YFSETQ. CDR3: CASSLDGATTEAFF. CDR3 sequence (DNA): TGCGCCAGCAGCTTGGATGGGGCTACCACTGAAGCTTTCTTT.

V usage is TRBV6-5 and J usage is TRBJ2-2; TRBD1 aligns across 7 bases. This CDR3 is built from 15 residues. The germline gives CDR1 MNHEY, CDR2 SVGAGI. The V segment lost 4 bases and the J segment 6 bases; nucleotides outside the gene matches: 8. CDR3 sequence: CASSWRLTGAGELFF. The CDR3 DNA sequence: TGTGCCAGCAGTTGGCGGTTAACAGGGGCCGGGGAGCTGTTTTTT.

V usage is TRBV6-1 and J usage is TRBJ1-6, with TRBD1 identical over 8 bases. V dropped 5 bases and J dropped 6; count of bases not matched to a gene: 6. The CDR3 spans 15 residues. CDR1 MNHNS and CDR2 SASEGT come from the germline V gene. For the CDR3, the DNA is TGTGCCAGCAGTCTGCAGGGGGCAAGTAATTCACCCCTCCACTTT. This gives the protein CASSLQGASNSPLHF.

This clone was counted between two and nine times. The chain is built from TRBV15 and TRBJ1-5; TRBD1 is a possible D gene (5 bases). V lost 5 bases to trimming and J lost 6 bases, with 17 bases between them. The CDR3 is 15 residues long. From germline, CDR1 is LNHNV and CDR2 YYDKDF (reference sequence). The CDR3 loop is CATSFGRGASQPQHF. The CDR3 DNA follows: TGTGCCACCAGCTTCGGGAGGGGTGCTTCTCAGCCCCAGCATTTT.

This clone showed up just a few times. The rearrangement uses TRBV5-6 and TRBJ1-3; D call uncertain. Trimming removed 3 bases from V and 0 bases from J, with 10 bases in between. CDR1 and CDR2 (germline): SGHDT, YYEEEE. The CDR3 totals 15 residues. The CDR3 reads CASSWRSDSGNTIYF. CDR3 sequence (DNA): TGTGCCAGCAGCTGGAGGTCAGACTCTGGAAACACCATATATTTT. The full variable domain, with the rest looked up from reference TRBV5-6 and TRBJ1-3, is DAGVTQSPTHLIKTRGQQVTLRCSPKSGHDTVSWYQQALGQGPQFIFQYYEEEERQRGNFPDRFSGHQFPNYSSELNVNALLLGDSALYLCASSWRSDSGNTIYFGEGSWLTVV.

This clone was seen a handful of times. The V and J genes are TRBV19 and TRBJ1-6; D is unclear. The V gene's germline CDR1 is LNHDA and CDR2 SQIVND (reference sequence). The CDR3 is 12 amino acids. V gave up 4 bases and J gave up 10 bases, with 8 bases separating them. CDR3 in amino acids: CASSTLGSPLHF. In DNA, the CDR3 is TGTGCCAGTAGTACTCTGGGGTCACCCCTCCACTTT.

This clone was counted a few times. The rearrangement uses TRBV11-3 and TRBJ1-2, with D hard to call. The CDR3 extends over 17 amino acids. Deletions cut 2 bases from V and 4 bases from J, with 20 bases between. Germline V gene sequence: CDR1 SGHNT, CDR2 YENEEA. CDR3 sequence: CASSLRYRTENPYGYTF. The CDR3 DNA reads as TGTGCCAGCAGCTTACGGTACCGGACGGAGAACCCCTATGGCTACACCTTC.

This chain joins TRBV5-1 and TRBJ1-3; weak D call: TRBD1 (5 bases). Germline V CDR1 and CDR2: SGHRS, YFSETQ. The CDR3 has 14 residues. Trimming removed 4 bases from V and 3 bases from J, with 11 bases in between. For the CDR3, the DNA is TGCGCCAGCAGCGATGGGGGTGGTGGAAACACCATATATTTT. Translating it yields CASSDGGGGNTIYF.

The chain has TRBV7-2 and TRBJ1-1; 9 bases line up with TRBD1. CDR1 is SGHTA and CDR2 is FQGNSA in the germline V gene. V shed 9 bases, J shed 1 base, and the junction held 9 bases outside the gene matches. The CDR3 has 15 amino acids. CDR3 sequence: CARSLRTGANTEAFF. CDR3 in DNA: TGTGCCAGGTCTCTCCGGACAGGGGCGAACACTGAAGCTTTCTTT.

The chain couples TRBV12-5 to TRBJ2-4, with 7 bases lining up with TRBD1. Germline V gene lookup returns CDR1 LGHNT and CDR2 FRNRAP. The junction had 11 bases not matched to a gene; V was cut back by 3 bases and J by 9 bases. CDR3 length equals 15 residues. DNA of the CDR3: TGTGCTAGTGGTTTCCGTTGGCAGGGGGACACCATTCAGTACTTC. As protein: CASGFRWQGDTIQYF.

The chain combines TRBV4-1 with TRBJ2-1; 12 bases line up with TRBD1. J was trimmed by 8 bases and V by 3 bases; bases with no gene match: 8. Germline lookup yields CDR1 MGHRA and CDR2 YSYEKL. This CDR3 spans 16 amino acids. CDR3 DNA: TGCGCCAGCAGCCAGGTTTCCGGGACAGGGGGCCATGAGCAGTTCTTC. Translated, it gives CASSQVSGTGGHEQFF.

The chain joins TRBV6-5 to TRBJ1-6; no clear D. Germline CDR1 is MNHEY and CDR2 is SVGAGI. Trimming took off 2 bases at V and 9 bases at J, with 11 bases between the two ends. This CDR3 has 14 residues. DNA for the CDR3: TGTGCCAGCAGTTACCCTGGGCAGCTTTCACCCCTCCACTTT. Residues: CASSYPGQLSPLHF.

The sample holds one count of this clone. V gene TRBV5-4 combines with J gene TRBJ1-2; the match to TRBD1 covers 7 bases. Germline assignment: CDR1 SGHNT and CDR2 YYREEE (reference sequence). The CDR3 length is 14 residues. The ends lost 2 bases at V and 3 bases at J; junction bases unmatched: 4. CDR3 loop: CASSFHQGDYGYTF. The CDR3 DNA sequence: TGTGCCAGCAGCTTTCACCAGGGGGACTATGGCTACACCTTC.

This chain connects TRBV6-5 to TRBJ1-4, with D perhaps TRBD1 (5 bases). Germline-derived CDR1 and CDR2 are MNHEY and SVGAGI. The germline V and J ends were trimmed by 6 bases and 8 bases, with 10 bases remaining between them. The CDR3 contains 12 residues. The CDR3 region has the DNA TGTGCCAGCAGAGGGGCGGCCGAAAAACTGTTTTTT. Its translation: CASRGAAEKLFF.

The rearrangement links TRBV6-1 to TRBJ1-5, with D hard to call. Trimming left V 1 base short and J 2 bases short, with 9 bases between. Per germline, CDR1 MNHNS and CDR2 SASEGT. This CDR3 comprises 15 residues. CDR3 sequence reads: CASSEGGLGNQPQHF. The CDR3 bases are TGTGCCAGCAGTGAAGGGGGTCTTGGCAATCAGCCCCAGCATTTT.

This sequence joins TRBV9 and TRBJ2-2; 7 nucleotides match TRBD1. Germline values: CDR1 SGDLS, CDR2 YYNGEE. The V and J ends lost 4 bases and 8 bases, in that order; junction bases with no gene match: 11. The CDR3 runs 15 residues. For the CDR3, the DNA is TGTGCCAGCAGCCCGACCGGACAGGCCGAGGGGGAGCTGTTTTTT. This encodes CASSPTGQAEGELFF.

The V call is TRBV19, the J call TRBJ1-5, with 10 positions matching TRBD1. The CDR3 contains 15 residues. Per the germline V gene, CDR1 is LNHDA and CDR2 is SQIVND (reference sequence). Trimming removed 7 bases from V and 7 bases from J; junction bases left unmatched: 10. CDR3 residues: CASTRTGGSLQPQHF. The CDR3 bases are TGTGCCAGTACTAGGACAGGGGGTTCTCTACAGCCCCAGCATTTT.

The genes are TRBV5-1 and TRBJ1-5; D remains ambiguous. V lost 0 bases to trimming and J lost 3 bases, with 10 bases between them. The germline V gene has CDR1 SGHRS and CDR2 YFSETQ. This CDR3 has 15 amino acids. CDR3 coding DNA: TGCGCCAGCAGCTTGGTCGGCAGCCCCAATCAGCCCCAGCATTTT. This encodes CASSLVGSPNQPQHF.

The chain is built from TRBV6-6 and TRBJ2-7; 7 positions agree with TRBD2. Germline assignment: CDR1 MNHNY and CDR2 SVGAGI (reference sequence). J lost 2 bases, V lost 0 bases, and 1 base had no gene match. This CDR3 has 14 amino acids. The chain's CDR3 is CASSYSGTTYEQYF. CDR3 nucleotide sequence: TGTGCCAGCAGTTACTCCGGGACTACCTACGAGCAGTACTTC.

This chain links TRBV27 with TRBJ1-5, with unresolved D. CDR1 is MNHEY and CDR2 is SMNVEV in the germline V gene (reference sequence). The CDR3 extends over 15 amino acids. V dropped 6 bases and J dropped 3 bases, with 15 bases sitting between them. The CDR3 region has the DNA TGTGCCAGCAGAGCGGGGTTTACACTCAATCAGCCCCAGCATTTT. Protein sequence: CASRAGFTLNQPQHF.

The gene calls are TRBV5-1 and TRBJ2-1; D could derive from TRBD1 or TRBD2 (6 bases each). V gave up 4 bases and J gave up 7 bases, with 18 bases separating them. Germline-derived CDR1 and CDR2 are SGHRS and YFSETQ. CDR3 size: 15 residues. CDR3 protein: CASSLAPGAVNEQFF. DNA for the CDR3: TGCGCCAGCAGCCTCGCCCCGGGGGCTGTGAATGAGCAGTTCTTC.